A single sample gave rise to the 31 T cell receptor beta chains below, sequenced in a study of T-cell reconstitution after alpha-beta-depleted transplantation in children. The library targeted TCRbeta and was prepared with unique molecular identifiers. TCRdb reanalysed the PCR reads using MiXCR and keeps one entry per CDR3 protein. Found here are around 680,000 distinct CDR3 sequences, roughly 15% of them singletons; the top ten hold over 0.95%. The source material was PBMCs from the stem cell graft donor, sampled from the stem cell graft. The receptors originated from a human donor who donated a stem cell graft to a child with acute myeloid leukemia.

This clonotype has just a few counts. This may come from a read error, since a much larger clone is one base off. The rearrangement links TRBV20-1 to TRBJ2-1; 7 bases fit TRBD1. Germline CDR1 and CDR2: DFQATT and SNEGSKA (reference sequence). With V trimmed by 2 bases and J by 5 bases, 6 bases remained unmatched. The CDR3 sequence is 14 residues long. The CDR3 DNA sequence: TGCAGTGCTAGACAGACAGGGTGGGACAATGAGCAGTTCTTC. It encodes CSARQTGWDNEQFF.

On this clonotype itself: This may come from a read error, since a much larger clone is one base off. CDR3 sequence (DNA): TGTGCCAGCGGTAATACAAGGTTCCAAGAGACCCAGTACTTC. Translating gives CASGNTRFQETQYF. The rearrangement links TRBV6-1 to TRBJ2-5; D not resolved. The CDR3 has 14 residues. Per germline, CDR1 MNHNS and CDR2 SASEGT. V lost 8 bases to trimming and J lost 1 base, with 14 bases between them.

V usage is TRBV6-1 and J usage is TRBJ1-2; no clear D gene. Between the trimmed V and J ends, which lost 6 bases and 8 bases, there was a span of 16 bases. The CDR3 is 13 amino acids. The germline V gene encodes CDR1 MNHNS and CDR2 SASEGT. The CDR3 reads CASSLPGGKGYTF. The CDR3 DNA follows: TGTGCCAGCAGCCTCCCAGGAGGGAAAGGCTACACCTTC.

This clonotype appeared a few times. The CDR3 loop reads CASSHSDRQYEQFF. The CDR3, as DNA: TGCGCCAGCAGCCATTCAGACAGGCAATATGAGCAGTTCTTC. The V and J genes are TRBV4-3 and TRBJ2-1; D possibly corresponds to TRBD1 (6 bases). The V gene lost 3 bases and the J gene lost 8 bases, with 14 bases spanning the gap. CDR1 and CDR2 (germline): LGHNA, YSLEER. This CDR3 contains 14 residues.

The chain couples TRBV27 to TRBJ1-2, with D unclear. The germline V and J ends were trimmed by 5 bases and 5 bases, with 12 bases remaining between them. CDR1 is MNHEY, CDR2 SMNVEV, per germline (reference sequence). This CDR3 is built from 13 residues. The CDR3: CASSPPYGYGYTF. The DNA of the CDR3 is TGTGCCAGCAGTCCCCCTTACGGATATGGCTACACCTTC.

The chain links TRBV11-2 to TRBJ2-1, with unresolved D. Germline assignment: CDR1 SGHAT and CDR2 FQNNGV. The length of the CDR3 is 16 residues. V was cut by 1 base and J by 5 bases, with 15 bases left in between. The CDR3 sequence is CASSLGFGGSNNEQFF. DNA for the CDR3: TGTGCCAGCAGCTTAGGGTTCGGCGGATCGAACAATGAGCAGTTCTTC.

This clonotype was picked up many times. The rearrangement joins TRBV20-1 to TRBJ2-1; D is ambiguous. The V and J ends lost 1 base and 0 bases respectively, with 7 bases between them. The CDR3 has 14 amino acids. Germline lookup yields CDR1 DFQATT and CDR2 SNEGSKA (reference sequence). DNA for the CDR3: TGCAGTGCTAGAGGCCAGAGCTCCTACAATGAGCAGTTCTTC. Its translation: CSARGQSSYNEQFF.

V gene TRBV5-1 combines with J gene TRBJ1-2; tentatively, D is TRBD1 (5 bases). Germline V lookup: CDR1 SGHRS, CDR2 YFSETQ. V lost 4 bases and J lost 8, with 18 bases in between. CDR3 length equals 14 residues. The CDR3 bases are TGCGCCAGCAGCAATGAGGGGAGATCACTCGGCTACACCTTC. Its translation: CASSNEGRSLGYTF.

This sequence joins TRBV7-9 and TRBJ2-7; D gene ambiguous. Germline V CDR1 and CDR2: SEHNR, FQNEAQ (reference sequence). The CDR3 totals 12 residues. The ends were cut back, 4 bases at V and 5 bases at J, with 9 bases in the middle. CDR3 in DNA: TGTGCCAGCAGCTACCTAGGCAACGAGCAGTACTTC. It specifies CASSYLGNEQYF.

This clonotype appeared many times. The rearrangement joins TRBV7-9 to TRBJ1-6; D call uncertain. The CDR3 is 12 residues long. The ends were cut back, 3 bases at V and 10 bases at J, with 7 bases in the middle. Germline V lookup: CDR1 SEHNR, CDR2 FQNEAQ (reference sequence). The CDR3 nucleotides read TGTGCCAGCAGCTTGCCCGGGTCACCCCTCCACTTT. Encoded protein: CASSLPGSPLHF.

This clonotype was seen repeatedly, ten times or more. CDR3 sequence: CASSVTGTETQYF. The CDR3 coding sequence is TGCGCCAGCAGCGTAACAGGGACGGAGACCCAGTACTTC. V and J are TRBV5-1 and TRBJ2-5, with D maybe TRBD1 (6 bases). Germline lookup yields CDR1 SGHRS and CDR2 YFSETQ. The CDR3 sequence is 13 residues long. V dropped 4 bases and J dropped 5 bases, with 12 bases sitting between them.

This clonotype was observed many times. The J gene is TRBJ2-7, the V gene TRBV7-2; D is unclear. This CDR3 comprises 12 residues. V dropped 1 base and J dropped 6 bases, with 7 bases sitting between them. From germline, CDR1 is SGHTA and CDR2 FQGNSA. The CDR3 DNA reads TGTGCCAGCAGCTTAGGAGTAGGCGAGCAGTACTTC. Protein: CASSLGVGEQYF.

This clonotype has just a few counts. The V call is TRBV5-5, the J call TRBJ1-1; D gene uncertain. With 3 bases removed from V and 6 bases from J, the gap between germline ends came to 12 bases. The CDR3 length is 13 residues. The V gene's germline CDR1 is SGHKS and CDR2 YYEKEE (reference sequence). In DNA, the CDR3 is TGTGCCAGCAGCTCACGGACGGTGGCTGAAGCTTTCTTT. As protein: CASSSRTVAEAFF.

This clonotype was seen more than once but under ten times. The chain carries TRBV9 and TRBJ2-2; tentatively, D is TRBD1 (5 bases). Trimming took off 3 bases at V and 7 bases at J, with 13 bases between the two ends. The CDR3 is 14 residues long. Germline CDR1 SGDLS, CDR2 YYNGEE. Here the CDR3 reads CASSAQQEIGELFF. The CDR3 nucleotides read TGTGCCAGCAGCGCACAACAGGAAATCGGGGAGCTGTTTTTT.

The chain carries TRBV7-2 and TRBJ2-5; 8 bases map to TRBD2. The trim removed 0 bases at V and 5 bases at J, leaving 11 bases unmatched. CDR3 length equals 17 residues. Germline CDR1 and CDR2: SGHTA and FQGNSA. The CDR3 DNA reads as TGTGCCAGCAGCTTAGCGTCCGGGGGGGCTCGGAGGGAGACCCAGTACTTC. It yields the protein CASSLASGGARRETQYF.

This clonotype was counted many times. This chain joins TRBV7-2 and TRBJ2-5; no definite D call. Germline lookup yields CDR1 SGHTA and CDR2 FQGNSA. The CDR3 length is 14 residues. Trimming left V 4 bases short and J 2 bases short, with 11 bases between. The CDR3 coding sequence is TGTGCCAGCAGCTCACCTCCAGGTCAAGAGACCCAGTACTTC. This encodes CASSSPPGQETQYF. Filled out from reference TRBV7-2 and TRBJ2-5, the complete variable domain reads GAGVSQSPSNKVTEKGKDVELRCDPISGHTALYWYRQSLGQGLEFLIYFQGNSAPDKSGLPSDRFSAERTGGSVSTLTIQRTQQEDSAVYLCASSSPPGQETQYFGPGTRLLVL.

This clonotype was counted only a few times. The chain combines TRBV5-1 with TRBJ2-7; D tentatively reads TRBD1 or TRBD2 (6 bases each). The V gene lost 0 bases and the J gene lost 3 bases, with 13 bases spanning the gap. The CDR3 length is 15 residues. CDR1 and CDR2 from the germline V gene are SGHRS and YFSETQ. The chain's CDR3 is CASSLGPGGHYEQYF. The DNA for the CDR3 is TGCGCCAGCAGCTTGGGCCCCGGGGGCCACTACGAGCAGTACTTC.

This clonotype showed up many times. The CDR3 nucleotides read TGTGCCAGCAGCTCCGGGAGGCAGCCCCAGCATTTT. This codes for CASSSGRQPQHF. This chain joins TRBV12-3 or TRBV12-4 and TRBJ1-5; D not certain. CDR3 size: 12 residues. V lost 6 bases and J 7 bases, leaving 10 bases between the germline ends.

The chain is built from TRBV28 and TRBJ2-7; no firm D call. This CDR3 spans 14 amino acids. Trimming took 5 bases from V and 0 from J, leaving 11 bases between them. Per the germline V gene, CDR1 is MDHEN and CDR2 is SYDVKM. The chain's CDR3 is CASSRRHGSYEQYV. The CDR3 DNA follows: TGTGCCAGCAGTCGGCGACACGGCTCCTACGAGCAGTACGTC.

The table lists this clonotype with many counts. J is TRBJ2-1 and V is TRBV20-1; 7 bases agree with TRBD1. This CDR3 is 15 amino acids long. Germline CDR1 reads DFQATT; CDR2 reads SNEGSKA (reference sequence). The ends lost 3 bases at V and 0 bases at J; junction bases unmatched: 5. The CDR3 coding sequence is TGCAGTGCTAGTCAGGACAGGAGCTCCTACAATGAGCAGTTCTTC. This codes for CSASQDRSSYNEQFF.

This clonotype appeared many times. V gene TRBV20-1 combines with J gene TRBJ1-5; weak D call: TRBD1 (5 bases). The germline CDR1 and CDR2 sequences are DFQATT and SNEGSKA (reference sequence). Trimming shortened V by 5 bases and J by 0 bases, and 14 bases separated the two germline ends. This CDR3 comprises 15 residues. The CDR3, as DNA: TGCAGTGCTCCAAACCACGGGGGTAGCAATCAGCCCCAGCATTTT. This sequence encodes CSAPNHGGSNQPQHF.

The genes are TRBV29-1 and TRBJ2-2; a weak D match, TRBD1 (5 bases). Germline V gene lookup returns CDR1 SQVTM and CDR2 ANQGSEA. There are 16 residues in the CDR3. The ends were cut back, 0 bases at V and 5 bases at J, with 16 bases in the middle. The CDR3 protein is CSVEDLKGRGTGELFF. For the CDR3, the DNA is TGCAGCGTTGAAGATCTTAAAGGAAGGGGTACCGGGGAGCTGTTTTTT.

This clonotype has a handful of counts. V is TRBV24-1 and J is TRBJ2-3; 7 nucleotides line up with TRBD1. The CDR3 covers 16 residues. J was trimmed by 0 bases and V by 5 bases; bases with no gene match: 7. Germline V gives CDR1 KGHDR, CDR2 SFDVKD. The CDR3 bases are TGTGCCACCAGTGGAGGGACAGCCACTAGCACAGATACGCAGTATTTT. Translation gives CATSGGTATSTDTQYF.

This clonotype was counted many times. The chain employs TRBV20-1 and TRBJ2-3; D remains unclear. V lost 6 bases to trimming and J lost 3 bases, with 16 bases between them. This CDR3 has 14 residues. CDR1 is DFQATT and CDR2 is SNEGSKA in the germline V gene (reference sequence). CDR3 residues: CSARDARRTDTQYF. CDR3 nucleotides: TGCAGTGCCCGTGATGCCCGGCGAACAGATACGCAGTATTTT.

The chain couples TRBV7-8 to TRBJ1-5; D is possibly TRBD1 (5 bases). The germline V gene has CDR1 SGHVS and CDR2 FQNEAQ. Between the trimmed V and J ends, which lost 4 bases and 1 base, there was a span of 11 bases. The CDR3 is 15 residues long. The CDR3, as DNA: TGTGCCAGCAGCTCCCGACGGGACAGCAATCAGCCCCAGCATTTT. As protein: CASSSRRDSNQPQHF.

This clonotype was picked up a small number of times. The genes are TRBV7-9 and TRBJ2-3, with D perhaps TRBD1 or TRBD2 (5 bases each). Germline-derived CDR1 and CDR2 are SEHNR and FQNEAQ (reference sequence). Trimming shortened V by 5 bases and J by 2 bases, and 14 bases separated the two germline ends. The CDR3 is 15 amino acids. CDR3 in DNA: TGTGCCAGCAGCCTAGTTGGGACCTTCACAGATACGCAGTATTTT. It translates to CASSLVGTFTDTQYF.

This clonotype has just a few counts. The gene calls are TRBV7-2 and TRBJ2-7; a possible D gene is TRBD2 (7 bases). Trimming stripped 5 bases from V and 2 bases from J, with 19 bases between. Germline CDR1 is SGHTA and CDR2 is FQGNSA. The CDR3 is 16 residues long. The CDR3 coding sequence is TGTGCCAGCAGCCCCAGCTCGGGGGGCAGGACCTACGAGCAGTACTTC. Translating it yields CASSPSSGGRTYEQYF.

This clonotype was detected ten times or more. The chain uses TRBV29-1 and TRBJ2-7, with D unresolved. This CDR3 comprises 13 residues. The germline V and J ends were trimmed by 4 bases and 2 bases, with 12 bases remaining between them. Germline-derived CDR1 and CDR2 are SQVTM and ANQGSEA. The CDR3 region is CSVGSGIPYEQYF. The CDR3 DNA follows: TGCAGCGTTGGTTCAGGAATCCCCTACGAGCAGTACTTC.

This clonotype appeared a few times. The chain links TRBV20-1 to TRBJ2-1, with TRBD1 matching over 7 bases. Unmatched junction bases numbered 16, after V lost 5 bases and J lost 6 bases. The CDR3 is 16 amino acids. Germline loops: CDR1 DFQATT, CDR2 SNEGSKA (reference sequence). The CDR3 nucleotides are TGCAGTGCTCCCCTAGGACAGGCGGCGAGGTTCAATGAGCAGTTCTTC. It encodes CSAPLGQAARFNEQFF.

This clonotype was observed a few times. This chain connects TRBV30 to TRBJ1-1, with 8 nucleotides matching TRBD1. Losses at the gene ends were 5 bases for V and 10 bases for J; bases not matched to a gene: 6. The CDR3 spans 11 residues. The germline CDR1 and CDR2 sequences are GTSNPN and SVGIG (reference sequence). The CDR3 DNA sequence: TGTGCCTGGTCAGGGGGCGGGGGAGCTTTCTTT. Translated: CAWSGGGGAFF.

This clonotype was counted ten times or more. V gene TRBV7-2 combines with J gene TRBJ1-2, with 11 bases that match TRBD1. J was trimmed by 8 bases and V by 6 bases; bases with no gene match: 8. Germline loops: CDR1 SGHTA, CDR2 FQGNSA. This CDR3 has 14 amino acids. The CDR3 region is CASRGQGAPHGYTF. The CDR3 DNA sequence: TGTGCCAGCAGAGGACAGGGGGCGCCTCACGGCTACACCTTC.